These T cell receptor beta chains were read from a single sample in a study of cytomegalovirus exposure and HLA in healthy donors. Assay: immunoSEQ multiplex PCR; the TCRdb copy retains only in-frame clones and omits some. The table shows 250,000 to 300,000 clones, with nearly 90% occurring only once. Sample: PBMCs. These receptors all stem from a woman between 18 and 29 years old in good health and CMV-seronegative. The CDR3 runs from the conserved cysteine through the conserved F or W. The D gene is left open where the match is weak. The size field is filled for only some rows; it gives once, few, many or a size class.

J: TRBJ2-1
V: TRBV7-2
size: .
D: .
length: 14
DNA: TGTGCCAGCAGCTTAGTTCTGACGCGGGATGAGCAGTTCTTC
CDR3: CASSLVLTRDEQFF

J: TRBJ2-2
V: TRBV27
size: .
D: .
length: 14
DNA: TGTGCCAGCAGTTTCGCGGGGCTAACCGGGGAGCTGTTTTTT
CDR3: CASSFAGLTGELFF

J: TRBJ2-1
V: TRBV6-1
size: .
D: .
length: 13
DNA: TGTGCCAGCAACGAGGTTTTAAACAATGAGCAGTTCTTC
CDR3: CASNEVLNNEQFF

J: TRBJ1-2
V: TRBV4-1
size: .
D: TRBD1
length: 14
DNA: TGCGCCAGCAGCCAACCGGGACAGAGCTATGGCTACACCTTC
CDR3: CASSQPGQSYGYTF

J: TRBJ2-5
V: TRBV5-4
size: .
D: .
length: 14
DNA: TGTGCCAGCAGCTTGGTGCAGGGCGGAGAGACCCAGTACTTC
CDR3: CASSLVQGGETQYF

J: TRBJ1-2
V: TRBV15
size: .
D: .
length: 17
DNA: TGTGCCACCAGCAGCACGAACAGAGCCCGAAGCCCATATGGCTACACCTTC
CDR3: CATSSTNRARSPYGYTF

J: TRBJ2-4
V: TRBV28
size: once
D: TRBD1
length: 19
DNA: TGTGCCAGCAGACAAGGGGGCCTTTATCTACTTCGGTCCAAAAACATTCAGTACTTC
CDR3: CASRQGGLYLLRSKNIQYF

J: TRBJ1-3
V: TRBV10-3
size: .
D: .
length: 16
DNA: TGTGCCACCTCCGGGGGGGGGCCCGGCTCTGGAAACACCATATATTTT
CDR3: CATSGGGPGSGNTIYF

J: TRBJ2-5
V: TRBV5-4
size: .
D: .
length: 14
DNA: TGTGCCAGCAGCTCCCCCGGGGGCCAAGAGACCCAGTACTTC
CDR3: CASSSPGGQETQYF

J: TRBJ2-1
V: TRBV9
size: once
D: .
length: 15
DNA: TGTGCCAGCAGCGTAGCAGGGGTTTCCTACAATGAGCAGTTCTTC
CDR3: CASSVAGVSYNEQFF

J: TRBJ2-7
V: TRBV4-1
size: few
D: TRBD2
length: 16
DNA: TGCGCCAGCAGCCACGACGGACTAGCGGGGGCCTACGAGCAGTACTTC
CDR3: CASSHDGLAGAYEQYF

J: TRBJ1-2
V: TRBV7-9
size: .
D: .
length: 13
DNA: TGTGCCAGCACCCCCCACCAGGAGGGCGGCTACACCTTC
CDR3: CASTPHQEGGYTF

J: TRBJ1-1
V: TRBV27
size: .
D: .
length: 14
DNA: TGTGCCAGCAGTTTAAACAGCCCCATGGGTGAAGCTTTCTTT
CDR3: CASSLNSPMGEAFF

J: TRBJ1-1
V: TRBV19
size: once
D: .
length: 14
DNA: TGTGCCAGTAGTATTTGGTCAGGCGACACTGAAGCTTTCTTT
CDR3: CASSIWSGDTEAFF

J: TRBJ1-3
V: TRBV7-9
size: .
D: .
length: 16
DNA: TGTGCCAGCAGGTCAGGGTCTGATGTGACTGGAAACACCATATATTTT
CDR3: CASRSGSDVTGNTIYF

J: TRBJ1-6
V: TRBV28
size: .
D: .
length: 14
DNA: TGTGCCAGCAGGGCGGAGAGGGATGGATCACCCCTCCACTTT
CDR3: CASRAERDGSPLHF

J: TRBJ2-3
V: TRBV7-6
size: .
D: TRBD1
length: 15
DNA: TGTGCCAGCAGCTTGGGACAGGGAAGTCCGGATACGCAGTATTTT
CDR3: CASSLGQGSPDTQYF

J: TRBJ2-1
V: TRBV7-9
size: .
D: TRBD2
length: 18
DNA: TGTGCCAGCAGCTCCGGGACTAGCGGGGGGAGCTCCTACAATGAGCAGTTCTTC
CDR3: CASSSGTSGGSSYNEQFF

J: TRBJ1-2
V: TRBV7-2
size: .
D: .
length: 15
DNA: TGTGCCAGCAGCTTAACCAAAGTAGCAAACTATGGCTACACCTTC
CDR3: CASSLTKVANYGYTF

J: TRBJ2-7
V: TRBV27
size: .
D: TRBD1
length: 12
DNA: TGTGCCAGCACGACAGGGTCCTACGAGCAGTACTTC
CDR3: CASTTGSYEQYF

J: TRBJ2-3
V: TRBV9
size: .
D: .
length: 15
DNA: TGTGCCAGCAGCGTAGTTGACAGTTACACAGATACGCAGTATTTT
CDR3: CASSVVDSYTDTQYF

J: TRBJ2-1
V: TRBV6-4
size: .
D: TRBD2
length: 14
DNA: TGTGCCAGCAGTGTTGACGGGGGGTCCAATGAGCAGTTCTTC
CDR3: CASSVDGGSNEQFF

J: TRBJ2-2
V: TRBV4-1
size: .
D: TRBD2
length: 15
DNA: TGCGCCAGCAGCCAAGCGGGGGGGGACACCGGGGAGCTGTTTTTT
CDR3: CASSQAGGDTGELFF

J: TRBJ2-2
V: TRBV28
size: .
D: .
length: 14
DNA: TGTGCCAGCAGCCCAGCTAGCCGGACCGGGGAGCTGTTTTTT
CDR3: CASSPASRTGELFF

J: TRBJ1-3
V: TRBV20-1
size: few
D: .
length: 11
DNA: TGCAGTGCGAGGACAGGAAACACCATATATTTT
CDR3: CSARTGNTIYF

J: TRBJ1-3
V: TRBV9
size: .
D: TRBD1
length: 19
DNA: TGTGCCAGCAGCGTAGGGGAGGGGGACAGGGTTTTCGGTGGAAACACCATATATTTT
CDR3: CASSVGEGDRVFGGNTIYF

J: TRBJ1-2
V: TRBV9
size: .
D: .
length: 15
DNA: TGTGCCAGCAGCGTAGGTAGTGGAGGAGACTATGGCTACACCTTC
CDR3: CASSVGSGGDYGYTF

J: TRBJ2-7
V: TRBV4-1
size: .
D: TRBD1
length: 14
DNA: TGCGCCAGCAGCTGGGACAGGGAGGACTACGAGCAGTACTTC
CDR3: CASSWDREDYEQYF

J: TRBJ2-3
V: TRBV7-9
size: .
D: .
length: 14
DNA: TGTGCCAGCAGCTTAGCGGGGGAGGCGGGTACGCAGTATTTT
CDR3: CASSLAGEAGTQYF

J: TRBJ2-7
V: TRBV14
size: .
D: TRBD1
length: 15
DNA: TGTGCCAGCAGCCATGGACAGGGGAAATTTTACGAGCAGTACTTC
CDR3: CASSHGQGKFYEQYF

J: TRBJ1-2
V: TRBV5-1
size: .
D: .
length: 17
DNA: TGCGCCAGCAGCTTGGAACCCACACCCAGGGGCGGGGGTGGCTACACCTTC
CDR3: CASSLEPTPRGGGGYTF

J: TRBJ1-3
V: TRBV4-1
size: .
D: .
length: 10
DNA: TGCGCCAGCCCCACAGGGACCATATATTTT
CDR3: CASPTGTIYF

J: TRBJ2-1
V: TRBV6-5
size: .
D: .
length: 15
DNA: TGTGCCAGCAGCGCTCTAATAGCGAGGGCTAATGAGCAGTTCTTC
CDR3: CASSALIARANEQFF

J: TRBJ1-2
V: TRBV11-3
size: once
D: TRBD1
length: 15
DNA: TGTGCCAGCAGCCCGTGCAGGGGGCCCTCCTATGGCTACACCTTC
CDR3: CASSPCRGPSYGYTF

J: TRBJ1-1
V: TRBV6-5
size: .
D: .
length: 15
DNA: TGTGCCAGCATCCATTCCGACAGTATGAACACTGAAGCTTTCTTT
CDR3: CASIHSDSMNTEAFF

J: TRBJ1-6
V: TRBV19
size: .
D: TRBD1
length: 14
DNA: TGTGCCAGTAGGGGGACAGGCCTGGAGTCACCCCTCCACTTT
CDR3: CASRGTGLESPLHF

J: TRBJ1-3
V: TRBV19
size: once
D: .
length: 15
DNA: TGTGCCAGTACCGCCAGGATCGGATCTGGAAACACCATATATTTT
CDR3: CASTARIGSGNTIYF

J: TRBJ1-2
V: TRBV28
size: .
D: TRBD1
length: 11
DNA: TGTGCCAGCAGCACAGGGGATGGCTACACCTTC
CDR3: CASSTGDGYTF

J: TRBJ2-5
V: TRBV10-3
size: .
D: .
length: 13
DNA: TGTGCCATCAGCGCAGGGTCTGGAGAGACCCAGTACTTC
CDR3: CAISAGSGETQYF

J: TRBJ2-2
V: TRBV7-8
size: .
D: TRBD2
length: 18
DNA: TGTGCCAGCAGGCCGGGGACTAGCGGGGGGTTAGACACCGGGGAGCTGTTTTTT
CDR3: CASRPGTSGGLDTGELFF

J: TRBJ2-1
V: TRBV7-7
size: .
D: TRBD1
length: 12
DNA: TGTGCTAGCGGACAGGGGGCGAGTGAGCAGTTCTTC
CDR3: CASGQGASEQFF

J: TRBJ1-4
V: TRBV27
size: once
D: .
length: 14
DNA: TGTGCCAGCAGTCGTAGCCAGTTCCCTGAAAAACTGTTTTTT
CDR3: CASSRSQFPEKLFF

J: TRBJ2-5
V: TRBV5-5
size: .
D: .
length: 15
DNA: TGTGCCAGCAGCTTGCAAATTGACTACCAAGAGACCCAGTACTTC
CDR3: CASSLQIDYQETQYF

J: TRBJ1-4
V: TRBV14
size: .
D: TRBD1
length: 14
DNA: TGTGCCAGGGACAGGGGGCACGTGGATGAAAAACTGTTTTTT
CDR3: CARDRGHVDEKLFF

J: TRBJ2-1
V: TRBV5-1
size: once
D: TRBD2
length: 15
DNA: TGCGCCAGCAGCTTCGGTAGCGGGGGGGCAAATGAGCAGTTCTTC
CDR3: CASSFGSGGANEQFF

J: TRBJ1-3
V: TRBV7-6
size: .
D: .
length: 17
DNA: TGTGCCAGCAGCTTAGCATATCGACGGAGCTCTGGAAACACCATATATTTT
CDR3: CASSLAYRRSSGNTIYF